A single sample is the source of the 19 T cell receptor beta chains below, sequenced in a study of cytomegalovirus exposure and HLA in healthy donors. With 60 Vbeta and 13 Jbeta primers, the PCR was carried out. Clones were read by immunoSEQ multiplex PCR, and TCRdb kept only the in-frame ones, dropping some. The sample comprises more than 75,000 clones, about 90% of which are singletons, and under 2.5% rests with the top ten. Source material: PBMCs. Receptors were obtained from a man between 18 and 35 years old in good health and CMV-seronegative.

The chain links TRBV9 to TRBJ2-7; the match to TRBD2 covers 7 bases. Germline V CDR1 and CDR2: SGDLS, YYNGEE. The CDR3 sequence is 12 residues long. J gave up 4 bases and V 3 bases, and 1 base lay outside the gene matches. CDR3 residues: CASSAGGYEQYF. Here the CDR3 DNA reads TGTGCCAGCAGCGCCGGGGGGTACGAGCAGTACTTC.

This chain links TRBV5-6 with TRBJ2-7; D remains unclear. V was shortened by 1 base and J by 3 bases, with 20 bases between the two germline ends. The CDR3 is 17 amino acids. The V gene's germline CDR1 is SGHDT and CDR2 YYEEEE. CDR3: CASSLNPPLSYYYEQYF. In nucleotides, the CDR3 is TGTGCCAGCAGCTTGAATCCGCCCCTCTCCTACTACTACGAGCAGTACTTC.

This sequence joins TRBV4-2 and TRBJ2-5, with D tentatively TRBD2 (5 bases). The V and J ends lost 0 bases and 1 base respectively, with 12 bases between them. CDR1 and CDR2 (germline): LGHNA, YNFKEQ. This CDR3 has 16 amino acids. The CDR3 DNA reads TGTGCCAGCAGCCAAGAAATAGGTAGCGCCCAAGAGACCCAGTACTTC. Protein sequence: CASSQEIGSAQETQYF.

The chain recombines TRBV9 with TRBJ2-3, with no clear D. Trimming removed 3 bases at V and 4 bases at J, with 15 bases between. Germline V gives CDR1 SGDLS, CDR2 YYNGEE. CDR3 length equals 15 residues. CDR3 loop: CASSGGALGSDTQYF. DNA of the CDR3: TGTGCCAGCAGCGGAGGCGCTTTGGGTTCAGATACGCAGTATTTT.

V is TRBV19 and J is TRBJ2-3; TRBD2 matches 12 bases. The CDR3 consists of 15 residues. Per the germline V gene, CDR1 is LNHDA and CDR2 is SQIVND (reference sequence). Trimming took 6 bases from V and 6 from J; bases not matched to a gene: 7. CDR3 amino acids: CASSRLAGGRDTQYF. In DNA form, the CDR3 reads TGTGCCAGTAGCAGGCTAGCGGGAGGGAGGGATACGCAGTATTTT.

The CDR3 loop is CASSYALAGDEQFF. The CDR3 bases are TGTGCCAGCAGTTACGCTCTAGCGGGAGATGAGCAGTTCTTC. This sequence joins TRBV6-5 and TRBJ2-1, with 10 bases lining up with TRBD2. CDR1 and CDR2 (germline): MNHEY, SVGAGI. The V segment lost 2 bases and the J segment 8 bases; nucleotides outside the gene matches: 3. CDR3 length: 14 residues.

V usage is TRBV9 and J usage is TRBJ2-5; TRBD2 matches at 10 bases. The CDR3 has 17 amino acids. The V gene's germline CDR1 is SGDLS and CDR2 YYNGEE. J was trimmed by 4 bases and V by 2 bases; bases with no gene match: 11. The CDR3 reads CASSVGTSDSLSETQYF. CDR3 in DNA: TGTGCCAGCAGCGTGGGGACTAGCGACTCCCTTTCAGAGACCCAGTACTTC.

V gene TRBV16 combines with J gene TRBJ1-2; tentative D call: TRBD1 (5 bases). Per the germline V gene, CDR1 is KGHSY and CDR2 is FQNENV. This CDR3 is built from 16 residues. The germline V and J ends were trimmed by 4 bases and 6 bases, with 21 bases remaining between them. The CDR3: CASSPRSILSGNGYTF. The DNA for the CDR3 is TGTGCCAGCAGCCCCAGATCCATCCTTTCAGGGAATGGCTACACCTTC.

This chain connects TRBV28 to TRBJ2-7; TRBD1 might be the D (5 bases). The CDR3 length is 15 residues. V gave up 6 bases and J gave up 1 base, with 16 bases separating them. Germline V gene data show CDR1 as MDHEN and CDR2 as SYDVKM. CDR3 bases: TGTGCCAGCAGGCCTACCGTAGACAGATCCTACGAGCAGTACTTC. Encoded protein: CASRPTVDRSYEQYF.

This sequence joins TRBV11-2 and TRBJ1-1; D may be TRBD1 (6 bases). The CDR3 loop spans 14 amino acids. Trimming removed 3 bases at V and 4 bases at J, with 12 bases between. CDR1 SGHAT and CDR2 FQNNGV come from the germline V gene. CDR3 coding DNA: TGTGCCAGCAGCTTCGAACAGGGATCCACTGAAGCTTTCTTT. It specifies CASSFEQGSTEAFF.

J is TRBJ1-3 and V is TRBV29-1, with TRBD1 matching 9 bases. The CDR3 sequence is 13 residues long. V shed 2 bases, J shed 8 bases, and the junction held 4 bases outside the gene matches. Germline CDR1 and CDR2: SQVTM and ANQGSEA. CDR3 loop: CSVERDRVDTIYF. CDR3 DNA sequence: TGCAGCGTTGAACGGGACAGGGTAGACACCATATATTTT.

The J gene is TRBJ2-5, the V gene TRBV11-2, with a possible D match to TRBD2 (6 bases). Germline values: CDR1 SGHAT, CDR2 FQNNGV. This CDR3 region has 15 residues. Trimming stripped 3 bases from V and 0 bases from J, with 11 bases between. In nucleotides, the CDR3 is TGTGCCAGCAGCTTTTATTCGGGAGACCAAGAGACCCAGTACTTC. Protein sequence: CASSFYSGDQETQYF.

This clone was seen more than once but under ten times. DNA for the CDR3: TGTGCCTGGAGGCCCTGGACTAGCGCTGGCTATGAGCAGTTCTTC. Its protein product is CAWRPWTSAGYEQFF. The J gene is TRBJ2-1, the V gene TRBV30, with 9 nucleotides matching TRBD2. The V and J ends lost 3 bases and 8 bases, in that order; junction bases with no gene match: 11. Germline V lookup: CDR1 GTSNPN, CDR2 SVGIG (reference sequence). The CDR3 has 15 residues.

The CDR3 reads CASSQNRAPAYEQYF. In DNA form, the CDR3 reads TGCGCCAGCAGCCAGAACAGGGCCCCCGCCTACGAGCAGTACTTC. This rearrangement joins TRBV4-1 to TRBJ2-7; perhaps TRBD1 as D (6 bases). CDR1 and CDR2 (germline): MGHRA, YSYEKL. Trimming took off 3 bases at V and 2 bases at J, with 14 bases between the two ends. The CDR3 is made up of 15 amino acids.

This clone was seen once. The chain recombines TRBV7-2 with TRBJ2-7; TRBD1 might be the D (5 bases). CDR1 SGHTA and CDR2 FQGNSA come from the germline V gene. This CDR3 is 13 amino acids long. The germline V and J ends were trimmed by 4 bases and 3 bases, with 10 bases remaining between them. The DNA for the CDR3 is TGTGCCAGCAGCTCTTTCGACAGCTACGAGCAGTACTTC. It codes for CASSSFDSYEQYF.

CDR3 residues: CSVEGGELSGNTIYF. As DNA, the CDR3 is TGCAGCGTTGAGGGGGGGGAACTCTCTGGAAACACCATATATTTT. V gene TRBV29-1 combines with J gene TRBJ1-3; weak D call: TRBD1 (5 bases). The CDR3 extends over 15 amino acids. Trimming left V 3 bases short and J 0 bases short, with 12 bases between. CDR1 and CDR2 (germline): SQVTM, ANQGSEA.

This chain connects TRBV7-9 to TRBJ2-7; D is possibly TRBD2 (5 bases). The CDR3 sequence is 14 residues long. CDR1 is SEHNR and CDR2 is FQNEAQ in the germline V gene (reference sequence). V was shortened by 2 bases and J by 3 bases, with 11 bases between the two germline ends. The CDR3 spells CASSLSGRDYEQYF. CDR3 DNA sequence: TGTGCCAGCAGCTTATCGGGAAGAGACTACGAGCAGTACTTC.

This clone was recorded once. The final CDR3 position lacks the conserved phenylalanine or tryptophan, pointing to a likely read error. Because the CDR3's place on the DNA is in doubt, the DNA is left out and the CDR3 is given as listed by TCRdb. The chain employs TRBV2 and TRBJ2-7; whether TRBD2, the table's D call, matches the DNA was not checked. Counting both end residues, the CDR3 totals 18 amino acids. Germline CDR1 and CDR2: SNHLY and FYNNEI. CDR3 in amino acids: CASSSGGVRTSGSVFLVR.

This chain joins TRBV4-3 and TRBJ2-1; D might be TRBD2 (5 bases). Trimming pared 4 bases from V and 9 bases from J, leaving 19 bases between. The CDR3 has 15 amino acids. Germline V gene lookup returns CDR1 LGHNA and CDR2 YSLEER. For the CDR3, the DNA is TGCGCCAGCAGCCTATCTTCGACCCTAGCCGGTGAGCAGTTCTTC. Its translation is CASSLSSTLAGEQFF.